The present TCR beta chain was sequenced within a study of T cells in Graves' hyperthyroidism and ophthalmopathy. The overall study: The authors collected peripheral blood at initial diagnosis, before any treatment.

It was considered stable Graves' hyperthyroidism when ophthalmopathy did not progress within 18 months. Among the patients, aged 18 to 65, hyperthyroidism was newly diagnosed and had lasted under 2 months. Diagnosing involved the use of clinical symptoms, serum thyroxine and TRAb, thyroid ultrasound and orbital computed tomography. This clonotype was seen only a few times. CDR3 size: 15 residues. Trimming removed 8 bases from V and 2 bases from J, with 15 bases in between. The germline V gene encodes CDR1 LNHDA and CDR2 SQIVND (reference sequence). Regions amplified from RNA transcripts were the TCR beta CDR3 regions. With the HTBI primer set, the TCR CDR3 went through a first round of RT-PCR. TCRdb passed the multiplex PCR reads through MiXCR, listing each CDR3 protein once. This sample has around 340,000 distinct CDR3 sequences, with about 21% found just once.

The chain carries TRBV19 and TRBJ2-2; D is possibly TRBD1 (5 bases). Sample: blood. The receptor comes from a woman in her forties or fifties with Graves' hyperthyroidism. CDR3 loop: CASGTGRPNTGELFF. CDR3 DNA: TGTGCCAGTGGAACAGGCCGGCCTAACACCGGGGAGCTGTTTTTT. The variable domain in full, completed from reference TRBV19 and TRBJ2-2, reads DGGITQSPKYLFRKEGQNVTLSCEQNLNHDAMYWYRQDPGQGLRLIYYSQIVNDFQKGDIAEGYSVSREKKESFPLTVTSAQKNPTAFYLCASGTGRPNTGELFFGEGSRLTVL.